The clone carrying this TCR beta chain was seen at least ten times. Antigen specificity is unknown. The source of the sample is a study of response to subunit inactivated influenza vaccine. Whole-study results and caveats: Each seasonal influenza vaccination recruits few new T cells, the authors suggested.

CDR1 KGHSH and CDR2 LQKENI come from the germline V gene. The CDR3 is 17 amino acids. Trimming shortened V by 2 bases and J by 0 bases, and 14 bases separated the two germline ends. TCRdb used MiXCR to reprocess the RT-PCR reads, holding one entry per CDR3 protein. The table has more than 450,000 distinct CDR3 sequences, 12% seen once. This material consisted of PBMCs from blood, taken on the day of vaccination. The chain links TRBV18 to TRBJ2-4; tentative D call: TRBD1 (6 bases). The sequence derives from a man in his forties or fifties who received an inactivated influenza vaccine. CDR3 DNA sequence: TGTGCCAGCTCACCAGGCGCAGGGGTTTCAGCCAAAAACATTCAGTACTTC. It yields the protein CASSPGAGVSAKNIQYF.